This T cell receptor beta chain was sequenced during a study of Ad26.COV2.S vaccination and SARS-CoV-2 variants. Regarding the study as a whole: The breadth of spike-specific CD8+ and CD4+ T cell responses after vaccination was reportedly substantial.

The CDR3 is 16 amino acids. Germline CDR1 LNHNV, CDR2 YYDKDF (reference sequence). The V end was cut by 0 bases, the J end by 1 base, with 11 bases between. A word on this clone: Its target is not known.

Treatment: about 20 received Ad26.COV2.S at low or high dose, single or two shots; 5 received placebo; per-sample allocation not given. The study sampled participants on day 63 after the first vaccine or placebo injection. Participants' vaccine, an Ad26 vector, delivered Wuhan-strain SARS-CoV-2 spike. Measured with immunoSEQ multiplex PCR; TCRdb has only the in-frame clones, and not every one. The sample has hundreds of thousands of clones; more than 80% are singletons. The chain is built from TRBV15 and TRBJ2-3, with D possibly matching TRBD2 (5 bases). This receptor was obtained from a person between 18 and 60 years old who received the Ad26.COV2.S COVID-19 vaccine or a placebo. The sample consisted of peripheral blood, taken in a trial of Ad26.COV2.S vaccine versus placebo. As DNA, the CDR3 is TGTGCCACCAGCAGAGATTGGGGAGTCGGCACAGATACGCAGTATTTT. Its translation: CATSRDWGVGTDTQYF.